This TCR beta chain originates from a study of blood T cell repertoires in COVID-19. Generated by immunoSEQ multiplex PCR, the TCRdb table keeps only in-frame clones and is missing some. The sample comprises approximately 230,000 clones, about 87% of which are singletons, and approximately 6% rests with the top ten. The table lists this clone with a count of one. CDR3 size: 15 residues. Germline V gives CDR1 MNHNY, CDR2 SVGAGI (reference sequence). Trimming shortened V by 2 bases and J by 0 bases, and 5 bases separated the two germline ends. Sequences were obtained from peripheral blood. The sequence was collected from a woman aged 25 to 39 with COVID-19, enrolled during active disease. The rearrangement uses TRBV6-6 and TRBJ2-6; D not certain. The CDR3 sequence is CASSYTNSGANVLTF. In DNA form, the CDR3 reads TGTGCCAGCAGTTACACAAACTCTGGGGCCAACGTCCTGACTTTC.